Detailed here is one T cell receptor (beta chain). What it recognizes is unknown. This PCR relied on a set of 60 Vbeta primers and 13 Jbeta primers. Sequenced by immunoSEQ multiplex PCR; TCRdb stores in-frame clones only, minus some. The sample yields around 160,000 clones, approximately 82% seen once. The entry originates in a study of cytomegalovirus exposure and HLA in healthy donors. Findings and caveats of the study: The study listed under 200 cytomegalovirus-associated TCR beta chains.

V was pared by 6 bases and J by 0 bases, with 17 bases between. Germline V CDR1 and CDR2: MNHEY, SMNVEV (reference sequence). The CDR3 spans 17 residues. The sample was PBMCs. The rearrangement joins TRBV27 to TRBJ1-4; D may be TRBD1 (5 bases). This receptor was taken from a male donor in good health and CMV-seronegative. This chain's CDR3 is CASRPTRVSATNEKLFF. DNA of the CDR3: TGTGCCAGCAGACCCACCAGGGTTTCTGCAACTAATGAAAAACTGTTTTTT.